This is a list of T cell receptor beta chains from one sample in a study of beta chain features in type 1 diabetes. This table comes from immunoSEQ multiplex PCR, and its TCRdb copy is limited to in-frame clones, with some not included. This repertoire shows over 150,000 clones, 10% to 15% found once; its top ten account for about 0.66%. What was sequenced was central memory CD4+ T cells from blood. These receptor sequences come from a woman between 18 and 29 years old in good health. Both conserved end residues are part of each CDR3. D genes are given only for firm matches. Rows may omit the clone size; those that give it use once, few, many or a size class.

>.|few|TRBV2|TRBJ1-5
TGTGCCAGCAGTGAGGAGGGCAATCAGCCCCAGCATTTT
CASSEEGNQPQHF
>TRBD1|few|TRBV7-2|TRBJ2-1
TGTGCCAGCAGCTCACCCAGGGGGAACAATGAGCAGTTCTTC
CASSSPRGNNEQFF
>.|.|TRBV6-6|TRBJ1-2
TGTGCCAGCAGTTACGGGGGGAACTATGGCTACACCTTC
CASSYGGNYGYTF
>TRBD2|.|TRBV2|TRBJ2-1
TGTGCAGAGGGGACTAGCGGGAGGGCCGGACAGTTCTTC
CAEGTSGRAGQFF
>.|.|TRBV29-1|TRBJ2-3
TGCAGCGTTGAATTAAATACGCAGTATTTT
CSVELNTQYF
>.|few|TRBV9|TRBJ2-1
TGTGCCAGCAGCGTAGGGAGTAACTCCTACAATGAGCAGTTCTTC
CASSVGSNSYNEQFF
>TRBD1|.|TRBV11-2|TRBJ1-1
TGTGCCAGCACCGAGGGGGCGAACACTGAAGCTTTCTTT
CASTEGANTEAFF
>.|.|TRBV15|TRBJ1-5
TGTGCCACCAGCAGAGACAGGGTCGGGTTCAGTTTT
CATSRDRVGFSF
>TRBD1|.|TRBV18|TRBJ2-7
TGTGCCAGCTCACCTCTAGGGACAGGGCGGAGGTCCTACGAGCAGTACTTC
CASSPLGTGRRSYEQYF
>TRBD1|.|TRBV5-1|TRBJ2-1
TGCGCCAGCAGCTCCTACGGGGACAGCTACAATGAGCAGTTCTTC
CASSSYGDSYNEQFF
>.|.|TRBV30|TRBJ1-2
TGTGCCTGGAGTGTAGCGTCGGCTTATGGCTACACCTTC
CAWSVASAYGYTF
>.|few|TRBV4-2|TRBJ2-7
TGTGCCAGCAGCCAAGAGGAGGTGGCCTACGAGCAGTACTTC
CASSQEEVAYEQYF
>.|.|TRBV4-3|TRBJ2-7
TGCGCCAGCAGCCAAGGACCACCTAGCGCTTCCTACGAGCAGTACTTC
CASSQGPPSASYEQYF
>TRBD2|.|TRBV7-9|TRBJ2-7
TGTGCCAGCAGCTTCTCGGCTAGCGGGAGCCGGGAGCAGTACTTC
CASSFSASGSREQYF
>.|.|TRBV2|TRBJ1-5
TGTGCCAGCAGTCAGGACGGGGATAATCAGCCCCAGCATTTT
CASSQDGDNQPQHF
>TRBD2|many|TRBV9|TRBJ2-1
TGTGCCAGCAGCGTTGGACTAGCGGGGCCCACCTGGGATGAGCAGTTCTTC
CASSVGLAGPTWDEQFF
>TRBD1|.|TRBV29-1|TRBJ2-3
TGCAGCGTGATCCCAGGGGGCGTCACAGATACGCAGTATTTT
CSVIPGGVTDTQYF
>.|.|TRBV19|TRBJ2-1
TGTGCCAGTAGTATTGTACCTAGTGCCAATGAGCAGTTCTTC
CASSIVPSANEQFF
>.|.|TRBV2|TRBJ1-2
TGTGCCAGCTCCATCGGCAGGGGTGATGGCTACACCTTC
CASSIGRGDGYTF